Each of the 16 T cell receptor beta chains below was sequenced from the same sample in a study of type 1 and type 2 diabetes patients. Genomic DNA was the PCR template. Amplification of the beta chain CDR3 used 30 forward and 13 reverse multiplex primers. TCRdb recomputed calls from the multiplex PCR reads with MiXCR, one row per CDR3 protein. The profile shows 250,000 to 300,000 distinct CDR3 sequences, roughly 50% of them singletons. The sequencing sample was made of peripheral blood mononuclear cells (PBMCs). These receptors all come from a man between 18 and 35 years old with type 2 diabetes.

The chain couples TRBV7-2 to TRBJ2-7, with 7 bases matching TRBD1. Germline V CDR1 and CDR2: SGHTA, FQGNSA. The CDR3 consists of 14 residues. The ends lost 3 bases at V and 2 bases at J; junction bases unmatched: 4. CDR3 region: CASSFRDRPYEQYF. The CDR3 bases are TGTGCCAGCAGCTTCCGGGACAGACCCTACGAGCAGTACTTC.

The rearrangement links TRBV7-8 to TRBJ2-7; perhaps TRBD2 as D (6 bases). V lost 1 base and J lost 7, with 11 bases in between. The CDR3 covers 13 residues. In germline, CDR1 is SGHVS, CDR2 FQNEAQ. CDR3 sequence: CASSLGGIGEQYF. As DNA, the CDR3 is TGTGCCAGCAGCTTAGGCGGGATCGGGGAGCAGTACTTC.

As concerns this clonotype: Relative to the germline gene, one junction end is altered; a read error may explain this. This chain connects TRBV7-2 to TRBJ2-5; D is undetermined. The assigned J gene may be wrong: the sequence end matches TRBJ2-1 better. Germline V CDR1 and CDR2: SGHTA, FQGNSA. The CDR3 length is 13 residues. CDR3 sequence reads: CASSLVTEEQQFF. CDR3 nucleotide sequence: TGCGCCAGCAGCTTGGTTACAGAGGAGCAGCAGTTCTTC.

CDR3 region: CASSGRTGGQPQHF. CDR3 in DNA: TGTGCCAGCAGTGGAAGGACAGGGGGGCAGCCCCAGCATTTT. V and J are TRBV12-3 or TRBV12-4 and TRBJ1-5; 10 nucleotides line up with TRBD1. This CDR3 region has 14 residues. The V and J ends lost 5 bases and 7 bases, in that order; junction bases with no gene match: 5.

The chain couples TRBV20-1 to TRBJ2-5; 7 nucleotides agree with TRBD2. CDR3 length: 14 residues. V lost 4 bases and J lost 5; bases outside the gene matches: 10. Germline assignment: CDR1 DFQATT and CDR2 SNEGSKA (reference sequence). As DNA, the CDR3 is TGCAGTGCTACGACTAGCAGCCTATGGGAGACCCAGTACTTC. Its protein product is CSATTSSLWETQYF.

The chain combines TRBV27 with TRBJ1-5, with TRBD1 matching 7 bases. V shed 4 bases, J shed 5 bases, and the junction held 8 bases outside the gene matches. Germline V gene data show CDR1 as MNHEY and CDR2 as SMNVEV (reference sequence). The CDR3 runs 15 residues. The DNA of the CDR3 is TGTGCCAGCAGTTATGACAGGGCTGAGCATCAGCCCCAGCATTTT. Its translation is CASSYDRAEHQPQHF.

The chain carries TRBV20-1 and TRBJ2-7; D is unresolved. The CDR3 totals 13 residues. The V gene lost 4 bases and the J gene lost 5 bases, with 15 bases spanning the gap. Looked up from germline, CDR1 is DFQATT and CDR2 is SNEGSKA (reference sequence). Here the CDR3 reads CSATDTVHHEQYF. CDR3 coding DNA: TGCAGTGCTACCGACACGGTCCACCACGAGCAGTACTTC.

This clonotype was seen a few times. CDR3 amino acids: CASSLESRFLQHYGYTF. The CDR3 bases are TGTGCCAGCAGCTTAGAATCCCGGTTTTTGCAGCACTATGGCTACACCTTC. This chain uses TRBV7-2 with TRBJ1-2; D is unclear. The CDR3 extends over 17 amino acids. The V end lost 1 base, the J end lost 3 bases, and 18 bases lay between the germline ends. Germline values: CDR1 SGHTA, CDR2 FQGNSA.

The chain uses TRBV9 and TRBJ2-5; D unresolved. V lost 4 bases and J lost 1, with 8 bases in between. The CDR3 has 13 amino acids. Germline CDR1 and CDR2: SGDLS and YYNGEE. DNA of the CDR3: TGTGCCAGCAGCTTAGCCTTCCAAGAGACCCAGTACTTC. It is translated as CASSLAFQETQYF.

This clonotype was counted at least ten times. The chain joins TRBV24-1 to TRBJ1-5, with D tentatively TRBD1 (5 bases). V gave up 5 bases and J gave up 7 bases, with 14 bases separating them. The CDR3 covers 14 residues. Germline V lookup: CDR1 KGHDR, CDR2 SFDVKD. The CDR3 loop reads CATSGTGSSQPQHF. In DNA, the CDR3 is TGTGCCACCAGTGGTACAGGCTCCAGCCAGCCCCAGCATTTT.

This clonotype was seen only a few times. A read error may account for a junction end that differs from germline. The rearrangement joins TRBV2 to TRBJ1-5, with 7 nucleotides matching TRBD1. CDR1 and CDR2 (germline): SNHLY, FYNNEI. This CDR3 has 15 amino acids. As DNA, the CDR3 is TGTGCCAGCAGGGAAGGACAGGCGCAAAATCAGCCCCAGCATTTT. This sequence encodes CASREGQAQNQPQHF.

The V and J genes are TRBV19 and TRBJ1-5, with D hard to call. With 6 bases removed from V and 0 bases from J, the gap between germline ends came to 12 bases. Germline CDR1 LNHDA, CDR2 SQIVND (reference sequence). The CDR3 is made up of 15 amino acids. In DNA form, the CDR3 reads TGTGCCAGTAGCCCTCCCGAGTATAGCAATCAGCCCCAGCATTTT. This gives the protein CASSPPEYSNQPQHF.

V is TRBV28 and J is TRBJ2-5; D is perhaps TRBD2 (6 bases). The CDR3 sequence is 16 residues long. V was pared by 6 bases and J by 0 bases, with 17 bases between. CDR1 and CDR2 (germline): MDHEN, SYDVKM. In nucleotides, the CDR3 is TGTGCCAGCAGCCCCGGGGAGGCCCTGTACCAAGAGACCCAGTACTTC. Translated, it gives CASSPGEALYQETQYF.

This clonotype came up many times. The chain couples TRBV15 to TRBJ2-7, with 7 nucleotides matching TRBD1. CDR3 size: 13 residues. Germline V lookup: CDR1 LNHNV, CDR2 YYDKDF (reference sequence). The J segment lost 2 bases and the V segment lost 5 bases, leaving 3 bases of the junction unmatched. This CDR3 is CATSVQGPYEQYF. CDR3 sequence (DNA): TGTGCCACCAGCGTACAGGGGCCCTACGAGCAGTACTTC. The full variable domain, rest sourced from reference TRBV15 and TRBJ2-7, is DAMVIQNPRYQVTQFGKPVTLSCSQTLNHNVMYWYQQKSSQAPKLLFHYYDKDFNNEADTPDNFQSRRPNTSFCFLDIRSPGLGDTAMYLCATSVQGPYEQYFGPGTRLTVT.

The chain employs TRBV7-2 and TRBJ2-3; no reliable D call. The CDR3 runs to 13 residues. Germline CDR1 is SGHTA and CDR2 is FQGNSA. Trimming stripped 3 bases from V and 4 bases from J, with 8 bases between. The CDR3 coding sequence is TGTGCCAGCAGCTTCGGGTTCTCAGATACGCAGTATTTT. As protein: CASSFGFSDTQYF. Variable domain in full (rest from reference TRBV7-2 and TRBJ2-3): GAGVSQSPSNKVTEKGKDVELRCDPISGHTALYWYRQSLGQGLEFLIYFQGNSAPDKSGLPSDRFSAERTGGSVSTLTIQRTQQEDSAVYLCASSFGFSDTQYFGPGTRLTVL.

The rearrangement joins TRBV7-3 to TRBJ1-2; D is possibly TRBD1 (6 bases). The CDR3 contains 14 residues. From germline, CDR1 is SGHTA and CDR2 FQGTGA. Trimming removed 5 bases at V and 5 bases at J, with 15 bases between. CDR3 sequence reads: CASSAGGGAYGYTF. The CDR3 DNA sequence: TGTGCCAGCAGCGCCGGGGGGGGGGCTTATGGCTACACCTTC.